Below, 16 T cell receptor beta chains from the same sample are listed, as sequenced in a study of shared T cell receptors in the human thymus. Measured with immunoSEQ multiplex PCR; TCRdb has only the in-frame clones, and not every one. Among 700,000 to 750,000 clones listed, 80% to 90% were seen once. These data were also filed under a second study, of human thymus T cells.

The sample taken for sequencing was thymocytes. Every receptor here comes from a girl under three years old with a congenital heart defect.

The CDR3 reads CASSPASGGPNTDTQYF. CDR3 nucleotides: TGTGCCAGCAGCCCCGCTAGCGGGGGGCCTAACACAGATACGCAGTATTTT. The rearrangement uses TRBV7-3 and TRBJ2-3; 11 bases map to TRBD2. Germline V gene lookup returns CDR1 SGHTA and CDR2 FQGTGA. V lost 5 bases, J lost 2 bases, and 9 bases stayed unmatched. This CDR3 spans 17 amino acids.

The chain couples TRBV28 to TRBJ1-5, with D hard to call. Germline CDR1 reads MDHEN; CDR2 reads SYDVKM. Between the trimmed V and J ends, which lost 3 bases and 5 bases, there was a span of 8 bases. The CDR3 is made up of 13 amino acids. The CDR3 coding sequence is TGTGCCAGCAGTTTGACAATTTATCAGCCCCAGCATTTT. Translating it yields CASSLTIYQPQHF. Together with reference TRBV28 and TRBJ1-5, the CDR3 gives the full variable domain: DVKVTQSSRYLVKRTGEKVFLECVQDMDHENMFWYRQDPGLGLRLIYFSYDVKMKEKGDIPEGYSVSREKKERFSLILESASTNQTSMYLCASSLTIYQPQHFGDGTRLSIL.

J is TRBJ1-1 and V is TRBV5-4; the D gene is possibly TRBD1 (5 bases). Germline V gene sequence: CDR1 SGHNT, CDR2 YYREEE (reference sequence). This CDR3 has 12 amino acids. V shed 5 bases and J shed 8 bases, with 13 bases lying between them. The CDR3 spells CASSYGTPEAFF. The CDR3 DNA is TGTGCCAGCAGTTACGGGACTCCCGAAGCTTTCTTT.

The DNA for the CDR3 is TGTGCCAGCAGTCCTAACCACGGGGAGCTGTTTTTT. It encodes CASSPNHGELFF. The chain links TRBV27 to TRBJ2-2; D gene unclear. The CDR3 consists of 12 residues. V shed 5 bases and J shed 7 bases, with 8 bases lying between them. Germline V gene data show CDR1 as MNHEY and CDR2 as SMNVEV (reference sequence).

The chain carries TRBV15 and TRBJ1-5; no clear D. There are 16 residues in the CDR3. Deletions cut 0 bases from V and 0 bases from J, with 9 bases between. CDR1 and CDR2 from the germline V gene are LNHNV and YYDKDF (reference sequence). The CDR3 protein is CATSRETRYSNQPQHF. In nucleotides, the CDR3 is TGTGCCACCAGCAGAGAAACCAGATATAGCAATCAGCCCCAGCATTTT.

This clone came up once. The chain couples TRBV2 to TRBJ1-5; TRBD1 matches 7 bases. J gave up 7 bases and V 6 bases, and 6 bases lay outside the gene matches. Germline CDR1 is SNHLY and CDR2 is FYNNEI. This CDR3 region has 13 residues. The CDR3: CASSLTGEQPQHF. The CDR3 DNA follows: TGTGCCAGCAGCTTAACAGGGGAGCAGCCCCAGCATTTT.

The chain carries TRBV23-1 and TRBJ1-5; D ambiguous. TRBV23-1 is an ORF, and what it does is uncertain. The CDR3 runs 16 residues. V lost 4 bases, J lost 2 bases, and 15 bases lay in between. CDR3 region: CASSRDRRSRNQPQHF. The CDR3 bases are TGCGCCAGCAGTCGAGATCGTCGTAGTCGCAATCAGCCCCAGCATTTT.

The V gene is TRBV5-1, the J gene TRBJ2-1; TRBD2 matches at 16 bases. V dropped 4 bases and J dropped 4; count of bases not matched to a gene: 11. Germline V gives CDR1 SGHRS, CDR2 YFSETQ. This CDR3 has 19 residues. The CDR3 sequence: CASSLPGLAGGPLYNEQFF. As DNA, the CDR3 is TGCGCCAGCAGCCTACCGGGACTAGCGGGGGGGCCTTTATACAATGAGCAGTTCTTC.

The sample holds one count of this clone. The chain employs TRBV4-3 and TRBJ1-1; D unresolved. Germline values: CDR1 LGHNA, CDR2 YSLEER. The CDR3 consists of 15 residues. Trimming left V 6 bases short and J 3 bases short, with 17 bases between. CDR3 sequence: CASSYTRRRDTEAFF. In DNA, the CDR3 is TGCGCCAGCAGTTATACCCGAAGGAGGGACACTGAAGCTTTCTTT.

The rearrangement uses TRBV5-6 and TRBJ1-2, with TRBD1 as a possible D gene (5 bases). This CDR3 comprises 15 residues. Trimming pared 3 bases from V and 2 bases from J, leaving 14 bases between. Germline V CDR1 and CDR2: SGHDT, YYEEEE. CDR3: CASSYSREVNYGYTF. The CDR3 DNA reads as TGTGCCAGCAGCTATAGCAGGGAGGTCAACTATGGCTACACCTTC.

The V gene is TRBV12-5, the J gene TRBJ1-1; 9 bases are a match to TRBD1. This CDR3 has 18 amino acids. Germline assignment: CDR1 LGHNT and CDR2 FRNRAP. The J segment lost 1 base and the V segment lost 3 bases, leaving 12 bases of the junction unmatched. The CDR3, as DNA: TGTGCTAGTGGTTTACCGAATATTGGGGACAGGGAGAACACTGAAGCTTTCTTT. Protein product: CASGLPNIGDRENTEAFF.

The chain joins TRBV5-1 to TRBJ1-5; the D gene is possibly TRBD1 (5 bases). V dropped 4 bases and J dropped 5 bases, with 10 bases sitting between them. Germline V gene data show CDR1 as SGHRS and CDR2 as YFSETQ. This CDR3 region has 13 residues. In DNA, the CDR3 is TGCGCCAGCAGCCCAGGGATTGATCAGCCCCAGCATTTT. Protein: CASSPGIDQPQHF.

The chain has TRBV5-5 and TRBJ1-6, with 7 bases that match TRBD1. Germline assignment: CDR1 SGHKS and CDR2 YYEKEE (reference sequence). With 5 bases clipped from V and 10 bases from J, the junction kept 15 bases outside the gene matches. The CDR3 is 16 residues long. The DNA of the CDR3 is TGTGCCAGCAGTTCATTAAACAGGGGCCTGGGGTCACCCCTCCACTTT. Protein product: CASSSLNRGLGSPLHF.

The chain joins TRBV6-1 to TRBJ1-5; TRBD1 aligns across 7 bases. The CDR3 covers 14 residues. The junction had 10 bases not matched to a gene; V was cut back by 6 bases and J by 8 bases. Germline assignment: CDR1 MNHNS and CDR2 SASEGT. CDR3 bases: TGTGCCAGCAGCCCTAGACAGGGAATGGAGCCCCAGCATTTT. This sequence encodes CASSPRQGMEPQHF.

The V gene is TRBV5-6, the J gene TRBJ1-2; D unclear. CDR1 SGHDT and CDR2 YYEEEE come from the germline V gene. This CDR3 is built from 16 residues. Trimming removed 1 base from V and 0 bases from J, with 13 bases in between. CDR3 bases: TGTGCCAGCAGCTTGTTACGGTCGTCTGCTAACTATGGCTACACCTTC. Translation: CASSLLRSSANYGYTF.

The count of this clone is one. The gene calls are TRBV5-8 and TRBJ1-5; D remains unclear. This CDR3 contains 16 residues. V was clipped by 0 bases and J by 3 bases, with 13 bases between them. The V gene's germline CDR1 is SGHTS and CDR2 YDEGEE. The CDR3 region is CASSLGRECINQPQHF. In nucleotides, the CDR3 is TGTGCCAGCAGCTTGGGCCGGGAGTGTATCAATCAGCCCCAGCATTTT.